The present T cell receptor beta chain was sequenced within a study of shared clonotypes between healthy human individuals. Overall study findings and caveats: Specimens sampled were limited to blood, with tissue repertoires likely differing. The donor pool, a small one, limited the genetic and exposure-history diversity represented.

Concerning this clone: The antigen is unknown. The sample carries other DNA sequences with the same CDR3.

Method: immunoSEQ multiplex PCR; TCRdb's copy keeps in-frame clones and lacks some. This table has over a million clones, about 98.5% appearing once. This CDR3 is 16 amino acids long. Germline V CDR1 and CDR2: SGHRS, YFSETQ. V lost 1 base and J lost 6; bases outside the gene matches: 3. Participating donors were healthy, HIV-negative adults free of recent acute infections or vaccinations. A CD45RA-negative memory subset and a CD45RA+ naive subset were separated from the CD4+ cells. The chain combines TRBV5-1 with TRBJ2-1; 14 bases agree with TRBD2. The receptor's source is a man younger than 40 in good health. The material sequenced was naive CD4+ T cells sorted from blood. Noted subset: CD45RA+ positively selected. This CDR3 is CASSLPGLAGGNEQFF. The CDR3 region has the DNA TGCGCCAGCAGCTTGCCTGGACTAGCGGGAGGCAATGAGCAGTTCTTC.